This T cell receptor beta chain was profiled in a study of cytomegalovirus exposure and HLA in healthy donors. Study at large: HLA-typed donors contributed about 85 million unique TCRs, which were held in an early data release. Notes on the study in general: Some highly shared sequence variants likely arose as a pipeline artifact.

On this clone itself: Its antigen is not identified.

The PCR ran on 60 Vbeta and 13 Jbeta primers. The protocol was immunoSEQ multiplex PCR, while the TCRdb copy is restricted to in-frame clones and leaves out a portion. The table includes some 120,000 clones, approximately 80% detected once. V shed 4 bases, J shed 4 bases, and the junction held 4 bases outside the gene matches. Germline lookup yields CDR1 SGHTA and CDR2 FQGNSA. The CDR3 consists of 13 residues. Although they were nominally healthy when sampled, donors likely had unrecorded immune exposures. Sequencing was done on a sample of PBMCs. The receptor was derived from a man between 40 and 49 years old in good health and CMV-seropositive. This chain connects TRBV7-2 to TRBJ2-7; 7 nucleotides align to TRBD1. CDR3 protein: CASSSNRGYEQYF. The CDR3 bases are TGTGCCAGCAGCTCAAACAGGGGTTACGAGCAGTACTTC.